Reported below is one TCR beta chain. This clone was detected only a few times. What this receptor recognizes is not known. No clone much larger than this one lies a single base away; base qualities are absent. This specimen comes from a study of metastatic and nonmetastatic thyroid tumors (dated by TCRdb to the early 2020s). Background for the entire study: For patients with malignant and with benign thyroid disease, the researchers compared repertoires between peripheral blood samples and tumor or nodule tissue samples. Overall study outcomes, separate from this receptor: In both blood and tumor samples, TCR beta diversity was reported to be significantly higher in malignant tumors than in benign nodules.

CDR1 is given as MDHEN and CDR2 as SYDVKM, both from the germline V gene. The V end loses 4 bases and the J end loses 2 bases, and a stretch of 15 bases separates them. Reading from cysteine to phenylalanine, the CDR3 counts 15 amino acids. Of all the DNA, just the CDR3 is kept, 45 bases in frame from base 1. Library preparation employed PCR. The data were produced on an Illumina HiSeq 4000. The TCR beta-chain CDR3 region of each patient was profiled by high-throughput sequencing. The published analysis was carried out like this. Drawing on CDR3 differences between clinicopathological groups, the researchers built a classifier meant to tell apart patients with distant-metastatic papillary thyroid cancer. The Shannon index was used to measure repertoire diversity, and the Morisita-Horn index was used to measure how similar tumor and blood repertoires were. The raw public data were reprocessed by TCRdb itself: fastp quality trimming at Q25, MiXCR clonotype calling, in-frame beta chains only. The V and J calls come from TCRdb's annotation, not from the publication. In all, the sample holds some 37,000 clones, and 20% to 25% of those were seen once. The ten top clones hold 15% to 18% of the sample.

No treatment had been received by any patient before thyroid surgery. Using T-cell receptor beta sequencing, the study looked back at clinical samples from patients collected from about 2011 to 2018. The sequence joins TRBV28 to TRBJ2-7; TRBD2 could be the D gene, as 6 bases match. The material sequenced was blood. This receptor was obtained from a female donor with papillary thyroid cancer or a benign thyroid nodule (not recorded which). Some clones in this sample may be carry-over from other donors' samples. The CDR3 loop reads CASSSTGEDTYEQYF. The DNA reads TGTGCCAGCAGTTCTACGGGGGAGGACACCTACGAGCAGTACTTC.